Each of the 9 T cell receptor beta chains below was sequenced from the same sample in a study of Ad26.COV2.S vaccination and SARS-CoV-2 variants (dated by TCRdb to the early 2020s). The receptor library was made with the immunoSEQ multiplex PCR assay. Drawn from immuneACCESS, this table holds only the in-frame rearrangements with V and J called that TCRdb kept. Clones are partly lost; checked studies trace under half to an unresolved V gene and leave the rest unexplained. The sample table holds about 400,000 clones, of which approximately 90% were seen once. 3.6% of the sample is taken by the ten largest. This sample's treatment or condition label indicates: roughly 20 received Ad26.COV2.S at low or high dose, single or two shots; roughly 5 received placebo; per-sample allocation not given. Repertoires of vaccine and placebo recipients were sequenced from samples collected on day 63 after the first injection.

Here the sequenced sample was peripheral blood, taken in a trial of Ad26.COV2.S vaccine versus placebo. The receptor source for this set is a person between 18 and 65 years old who received the Ad26.COV2.S COVID-19 vaccine or a placebo.

The chain combines TRBV20-1 with TRBJ1-2, with 8 bases matching TRBD1. The germline V gene encodes CDR1 DFQATT and CDR2 SNEGSKA (reference sequence). CDR3 length: 11 amino acids. In DNA form, the CDR3 reads TGCAGCAGCAGGGGGCAAGATGGCTACACCTTC. This codes for CSSRGQDGYTF.

The J gene is TRBJ2-2, the V gene TRBV18; 8 bases line up with TRBD1. The CDR3 is 17 residues long. Germline CDR1 and CDR2: KGHSH and LQKENI. The J segment lost 0 bases and the V segment lost 3 bases, leaving 6 bases of the junction unmatched. Written as DNA, the CDR3 is TGTGCCAGCTCACCTCAATGGACAGGGACGAACACCGGGGAGCTGTTTTTT. It codes for CASSPQWTGTNTGELFF.

The chain combines TRBV28 with TRBJ1-2, with D uncertain. The ends were cut back, 5 bases at V and 7 bases at J, with 8 bases in the middle. The CDR3 consists of 11 residues. Looked up from germline, CDR1 is MDHEN and CDR2 is SYDVKM. The CDR3 nucleotides are TGTGCCAGCAGTCCCGGACGTGGCTACACCTTC. Residues: CASSPGRGYTF.

This clone was seen a single time. The chain carries TRBV4-1 and TRBJ1-2, with unresolved D. The germline V gene has CDR1 MGHRA and CDR2 YSYEKL. The CDR3 sequence is 15 residues long. V was trimmed by 4 bases and J by 1 base, leaving 13 bases between them. CDR3 loop: CASSLIGRINYGYTF. The CDR3, as DNA: TGCGCCAGCAGCCTAATTGGACGGATTAACTATGGCTACACCTTC.

J is TRBJ2-3 and V is TRBV27; 8 positions match TRBD2. This CDR3 is built from 13 residues. Looked up from germline, CDR1 is MNHEY and CDR2 is SMNVEV (reference sequence). V lost 0 bases, J lost 11 bases, and 4 bases stayed unmatched. The CDR3 region is CASSLSGLGWQYF. The CDR3 coding sequence is TGTGCCAGCAGTTTATCGGGACTAGGCTGGCAGTATTTT.

The J gene is TRBJ2-7, the V gene TRBV28; D not certain. The CDR3 has 11 residues. Trimming removed 9 bases from V and 3 bases from J, with 9 bases in between. Germline assignment: CDR1 MDHEN and CDR2 SYDVKM. The CDR3, as DNA: TGTGCCAGTACCCTGGGCTACGAGCAGTACTTC. Protein: CASTLGYEQYF.

There are a few counts of this clone. This chain connects TRBV27 to TRBJ1-5; no reliable D call. Trimming shortened V by 3 bases and J by 3 bases, and 9 bases separated the two germline ends. The CDR3 runs to 14 residues. Germline assignment: CDR1 MNHEY and CDR2 SMNVEV (reference sequence). The CDR3 reads CASSLSQNNQPQHF. The CDR3 bases are TGTGCCAGCAGTTTGTCTCAGAACAATCAGCCCCAGCATTTT.

This CDR3 reads CATSRGGGEAFF. As DNA, the CDR3 is TGTGCCACCAGCAGAGGGGGCGGGGAAGCTTTCTTT. This chain uses TRBV15 with TRBJ1-1; D might be TRBD1 (5 bases). Trimming stripped 1 base from V and 8 bases from J, with 8 bases between. In germline, CDR1 is LNHNV, CDR2 YYDKDF (reference sequence). The CDR3 runs to 12 residues. The entire variable domain, with the rest obtained from reference TRBV15 and TRBJ1-1, is as follows: DAMVIQNPRYQVTQFGKPVTLSCSQTLNHNVMYWYQQKSSQAPKLLFHYYDKDFNNEADTPDNFQSRRPNTSFCFLDIRSPGLGDTAMYLCATSRGGGEAFFGQGTRLTVV.

This clone came up a few times. Other DNA sequences in this specimen translate into the identical CDR3. The CDR3 sequence is CASSLERGGYEQYF. CDR3 nucleotide sequence: TGTGCCAGCAGCTTAGAGCGGGGAGGTTACGAGCAGTACTTC. The chain has TRBV7-2 and TRBJ2-7; 7 bases line up with TRBD2. V was pared by 1 base and J by 4 bases, with 4 bases of the junction left unmatched. The germline V gene encodes CDR1 SGHTA and CDR2 FQGNSA. There are 14 residues in the CDR3.